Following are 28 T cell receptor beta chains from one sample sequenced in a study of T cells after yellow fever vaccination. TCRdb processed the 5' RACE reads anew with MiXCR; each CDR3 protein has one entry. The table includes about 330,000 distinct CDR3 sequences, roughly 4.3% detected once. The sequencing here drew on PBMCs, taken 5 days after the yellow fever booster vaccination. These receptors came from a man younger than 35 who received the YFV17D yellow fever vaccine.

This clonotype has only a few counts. CDR3 sequence: CASSLEGGDRIHTEAFF. DNA for the CDR3: TGTGCCAGCAGCTTAGAGGGGGGGGACAGGATACACACTGAAGCTTTCTTT. The chain recombines TRBV7-3 with TRBJ1-1, with 8 bases that match TRBD1. Germline loops: CDR1 SGHTA, CDR2 FQGTGA. The CDR3 sequence is 17 residues long. Trimming at V came to 2 bases and at J to 3 bases, leaving 11 bases not matched to a gene.

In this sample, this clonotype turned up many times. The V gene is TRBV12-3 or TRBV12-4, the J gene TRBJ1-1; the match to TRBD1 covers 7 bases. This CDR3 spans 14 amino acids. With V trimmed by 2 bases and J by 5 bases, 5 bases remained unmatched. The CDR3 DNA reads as TGTGCCAGCAGTTTAACAGGGGTGGTGACTGAAGCTTTCTTT. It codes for CASSLTGVVTEAFF.

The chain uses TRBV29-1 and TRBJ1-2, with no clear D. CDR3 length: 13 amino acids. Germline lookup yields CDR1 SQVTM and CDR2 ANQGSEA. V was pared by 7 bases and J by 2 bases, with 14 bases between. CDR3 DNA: TGCAGCGCTACTGATAGGGCCAACTATGGCTACACCTTC. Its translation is CSATDRANYGYTF.

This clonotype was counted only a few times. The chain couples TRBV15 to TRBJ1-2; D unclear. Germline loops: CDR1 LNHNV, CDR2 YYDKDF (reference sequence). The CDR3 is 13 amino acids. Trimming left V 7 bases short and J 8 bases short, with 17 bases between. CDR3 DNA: TGTGCCACCACGCCGGGAGGGAGTCGGGGCTACACCTTC. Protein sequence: CATTPGGSRGYTF. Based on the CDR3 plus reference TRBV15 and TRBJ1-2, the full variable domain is DAMVIQNPRYQVTQFGKPVTLSCSQTLNHNVMYWYQQKSSQAPKLLFHYYDKDFNNEADTPDNFQSRRPNTSFCFLDIRSPGLGDTAMYLCATTPGGSRGYTFGSGTRLTVV.

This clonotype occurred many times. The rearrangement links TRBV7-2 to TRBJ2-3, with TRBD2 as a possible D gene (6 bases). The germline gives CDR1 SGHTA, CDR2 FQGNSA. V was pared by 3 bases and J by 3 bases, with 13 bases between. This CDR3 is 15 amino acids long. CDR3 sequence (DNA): TGTGCCAGCAGCTTTCGGGGACTCAAGACAGATACGCAGTATTTT. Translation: CASSFRGLKTDTQYF.

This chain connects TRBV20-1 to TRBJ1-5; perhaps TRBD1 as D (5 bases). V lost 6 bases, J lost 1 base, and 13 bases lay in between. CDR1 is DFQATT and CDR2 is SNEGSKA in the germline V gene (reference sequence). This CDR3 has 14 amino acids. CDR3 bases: TGCAGTGCCGTCACGGGGGTGAGCAATCAGCCCCAGCATTTT. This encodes CSAVTGVSNQPQHF.

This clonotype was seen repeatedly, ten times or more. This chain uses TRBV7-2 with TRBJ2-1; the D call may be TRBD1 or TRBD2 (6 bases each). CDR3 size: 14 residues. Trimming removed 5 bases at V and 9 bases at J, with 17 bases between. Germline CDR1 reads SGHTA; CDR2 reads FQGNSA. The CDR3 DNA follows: TGTGCCAGCAGCCCCCGAGTGGGGGGCGGTGAGCAGTTCTTC. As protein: CASSPRVGGGEQFF.

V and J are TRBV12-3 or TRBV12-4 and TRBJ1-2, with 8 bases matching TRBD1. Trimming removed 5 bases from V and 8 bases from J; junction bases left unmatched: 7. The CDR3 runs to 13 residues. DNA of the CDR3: TGTGCCAGCAGTCCAGCGGGACAGGAGGGCTACACCTTC. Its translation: CASSPAGQEGYTF.

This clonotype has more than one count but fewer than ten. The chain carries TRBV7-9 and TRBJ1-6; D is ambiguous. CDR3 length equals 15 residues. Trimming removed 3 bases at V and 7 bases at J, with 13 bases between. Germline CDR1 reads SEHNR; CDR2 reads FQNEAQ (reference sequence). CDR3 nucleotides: TGTGCCAGCAGCTTTGTCAGCTCGGTGAATTCACCCCTCCACTTT. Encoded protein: CASSFVSSVNSPLHF. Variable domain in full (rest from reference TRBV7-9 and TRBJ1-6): DTGVSQNPRHKITKRGQNVTFRCDPISEHNRLYWYRQTLGQGPEFLTYFQNEAQLEKSRLLSDRFSAERPKGSFSTLEIQRTEQGDSAMYLCASSFVSSVNSPLHFGNGTRLTVT.

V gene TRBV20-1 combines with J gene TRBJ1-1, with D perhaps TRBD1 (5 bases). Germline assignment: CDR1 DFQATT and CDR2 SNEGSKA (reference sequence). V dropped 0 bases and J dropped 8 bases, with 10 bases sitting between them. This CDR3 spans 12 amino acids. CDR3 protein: CSARDQGLEAFF. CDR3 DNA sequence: TGCAGTGCTAGAGATCAGGGATTAGAAGCTTTCTTT.

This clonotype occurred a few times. The DNA for the CDR3 is TGTGCCAGCAGCTTGTTTCTAGGGGGAAGAGATACGCAGTATTTT. It encodes CASSLFLGGRDTQYF. The chain links TRBV7-3 to TRBJ2-3; TRBD1 might be the D (6 bases). Germline V gives CDR1 SGHTA, CDR2 FQGTGA. V lost 3 bases and J 5 bases, leaving 15 bases between the germline ends. The CDR3 contains 15 residues.

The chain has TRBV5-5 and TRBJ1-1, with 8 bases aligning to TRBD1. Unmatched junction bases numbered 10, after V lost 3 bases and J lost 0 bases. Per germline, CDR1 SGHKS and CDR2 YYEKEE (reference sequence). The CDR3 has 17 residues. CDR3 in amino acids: CASSWFGQGTMNTEAFF. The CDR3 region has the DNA TGTGCCAGCAGCTGGTTTGGACAGGGCACCATGAACACTGAAGCTTTCTTT.

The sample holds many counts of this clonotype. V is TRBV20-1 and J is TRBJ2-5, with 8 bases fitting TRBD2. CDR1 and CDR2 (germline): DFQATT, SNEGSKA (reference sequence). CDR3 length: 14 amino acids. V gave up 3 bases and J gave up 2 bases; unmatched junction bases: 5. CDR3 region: CSASGTSDQETQYF. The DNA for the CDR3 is TGCAGTGCTAGCGGGACTAGTGATCAAGAGACCCAGTACTTC.

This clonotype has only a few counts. This CDR3 reads CAWSPGFWGQYF. DNA for the CDR3: TGTGCCTGGAGTCCCGGGTTTTGGGGACAGTACTTC. The chain employs TRBV30 and TRBJ2-7, with unresolved D. Trimming removed 2 bases from V and 10 bases from J, with 15 bases in between. This CDR3 contains 12 residues. Germline CDR1 reads GTSNPN; CDR2 reads SVGIG (reference sequence).

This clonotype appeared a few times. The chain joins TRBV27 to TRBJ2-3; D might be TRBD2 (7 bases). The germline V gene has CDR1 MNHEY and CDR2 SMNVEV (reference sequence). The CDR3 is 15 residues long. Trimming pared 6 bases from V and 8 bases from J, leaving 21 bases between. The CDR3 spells CASRPILGGAATQYF. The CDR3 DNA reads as TGTGCCAGCAGACCCATACTAGGGGGGGCTGCTACGCAGTATTTT.

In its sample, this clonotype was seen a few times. The CDR3 loop reads CASSPRKGDQETQYF. As DNA, the CDR3 is TGTGCCAGCTCACCAAGGAAGGGAGACCAAGAGACCCAGTACTTC. V gene TRBV18 combines with J gene TRBJ2-5; possible D gene TRBD2, 5 bases. Germline values: CDR1 KGHSH, CDR2 LQKENI. The CDR3 runs to 15 residues. The V gene lost 2 bases and the J gene lost 0 bases, with 10 bases spanning the gap.

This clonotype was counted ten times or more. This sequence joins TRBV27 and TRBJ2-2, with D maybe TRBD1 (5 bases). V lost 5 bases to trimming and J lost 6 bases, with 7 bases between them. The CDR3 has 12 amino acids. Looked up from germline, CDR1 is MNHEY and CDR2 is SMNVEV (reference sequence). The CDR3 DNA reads TGTGCCAGCAGTAGGGGATCCGGGGAGCTGTTTTTT. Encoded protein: CASSRGSGELFF.

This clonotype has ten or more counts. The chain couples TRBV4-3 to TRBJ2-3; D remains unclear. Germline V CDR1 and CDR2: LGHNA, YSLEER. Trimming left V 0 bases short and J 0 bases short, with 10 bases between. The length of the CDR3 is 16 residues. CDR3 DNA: TGCGCCAGCAGCCAAGAGAAAGGCCCGAGCACAGATACGCAGTATTTT. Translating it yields CASSQEKGPSTDTQYF.

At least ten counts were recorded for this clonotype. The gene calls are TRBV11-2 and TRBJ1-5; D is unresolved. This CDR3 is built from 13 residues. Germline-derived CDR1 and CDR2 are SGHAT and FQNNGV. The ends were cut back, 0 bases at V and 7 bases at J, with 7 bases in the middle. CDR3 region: CASSLDPFQPQHF. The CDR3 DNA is TGTGCCAGCAGCTTAGATCCATTCCAGCCCCAGCATTTT.

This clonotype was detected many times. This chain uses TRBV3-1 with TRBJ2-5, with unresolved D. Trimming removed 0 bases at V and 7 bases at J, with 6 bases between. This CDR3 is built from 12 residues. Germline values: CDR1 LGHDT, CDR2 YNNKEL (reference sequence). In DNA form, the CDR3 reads TGTGCCAGCAGCCAAGACGGGTGGACCCAGTACTTC. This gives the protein CASSQDGWTQYF.

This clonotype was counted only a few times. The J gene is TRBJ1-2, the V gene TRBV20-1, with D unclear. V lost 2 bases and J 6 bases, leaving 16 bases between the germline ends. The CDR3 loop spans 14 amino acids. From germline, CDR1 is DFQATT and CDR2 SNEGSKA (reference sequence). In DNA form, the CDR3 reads TGCAGTGCTAGACCCGAGTCCTCCGGAGATGGCTACACCTTC. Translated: CSARPESSGDGYTF.

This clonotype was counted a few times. CDR3 loop: CASSRGGGSDYEQYV. The CDR3 DNA follows: TGTGCCAGCAGCCGGGGGGGAGGCAGCGACTACGAGCAGTACGTC. The genes are TRBV6-5 and TRBJ2-7; 8 nucleotides match TRBD2. V lost 6 bases and J lost 3; bases outside the gene matches: 10. The CDR3 spans 15 residues. The V gene's germline CDR1 is MNHEY and CDR2 SVGAGI.

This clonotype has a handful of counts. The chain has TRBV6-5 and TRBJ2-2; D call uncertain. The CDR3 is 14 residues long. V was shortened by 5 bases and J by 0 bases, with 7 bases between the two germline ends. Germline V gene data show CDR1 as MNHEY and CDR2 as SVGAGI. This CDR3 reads CASSIVTNTGELFF. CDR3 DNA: TGTGCCAGCAGTATAGTTACGAACACCGGGGAGCTGTTTTTT.

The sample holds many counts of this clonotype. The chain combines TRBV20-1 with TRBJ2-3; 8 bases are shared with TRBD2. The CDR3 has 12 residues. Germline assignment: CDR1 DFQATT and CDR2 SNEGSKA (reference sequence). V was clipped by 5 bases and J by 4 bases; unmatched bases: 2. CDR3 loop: CSAPTSADTQYF. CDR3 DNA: TGCAGTGCTCCGACTAGCGCAGATACGCAGTATTTT.

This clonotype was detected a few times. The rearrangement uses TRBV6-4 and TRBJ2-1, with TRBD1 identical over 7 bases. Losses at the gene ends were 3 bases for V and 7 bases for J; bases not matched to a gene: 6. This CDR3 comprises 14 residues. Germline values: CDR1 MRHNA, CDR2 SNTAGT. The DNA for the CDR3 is TGTGCCAGCAGTGAAACAGGGGTTTGGAATGAGCAGTTCTTC. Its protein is CASSETGVWNEQFF.

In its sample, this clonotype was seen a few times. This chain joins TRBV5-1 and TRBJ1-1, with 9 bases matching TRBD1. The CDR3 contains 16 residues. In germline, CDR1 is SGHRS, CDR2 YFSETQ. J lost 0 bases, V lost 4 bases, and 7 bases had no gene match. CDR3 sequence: CASSEWGQGLNTEAFF. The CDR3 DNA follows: TGCGCCAGCAGCGAGTGGGGACAGGGCCTGAACACTGAAGCTTTCTTT.

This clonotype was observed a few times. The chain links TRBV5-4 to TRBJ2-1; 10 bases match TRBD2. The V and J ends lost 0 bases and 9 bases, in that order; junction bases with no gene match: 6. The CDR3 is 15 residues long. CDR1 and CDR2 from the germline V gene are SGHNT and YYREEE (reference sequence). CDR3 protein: CASSLETSGLGEQFF. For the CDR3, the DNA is TGTGCCAGCAGCTTGGAGACTAGCGGGTTAGGTGAGCAGTTCTTC.

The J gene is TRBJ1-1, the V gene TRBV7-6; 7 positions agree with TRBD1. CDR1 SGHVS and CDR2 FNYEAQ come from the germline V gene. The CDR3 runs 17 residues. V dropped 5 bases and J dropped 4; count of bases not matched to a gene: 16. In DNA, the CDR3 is TGTGCCAGCAGCCTACCCCGACAGGGCGGGACGGGCACTGAAGCTTTCTTT. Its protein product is CASSLPRQGGTGTEAFF.